This T cell receptor (beta chain) was captured in a study of T cell responses to AZD1222 COVID-19 vaccine. As concerns this clone: Its antigen remains unknown.

Study-level results: Donors in the cohort were predominantly white British and more often female, and clonal diversity was possibly underestimated.

The repertoire was sequenced with immunoSEQ multiplex PCR; TCRdb's copy has only in-frame clones and lacks some. The sample contains 100,000 to 150,000 clones, approximately 92% of which appear only once. V shed 0 bases and J shed 3 bases, with 6 bases lying between them. The CDR3 sequence is 14 residues long. Germline CDR1 KGHSY, CDR2 FQNENV. V usage is TRBV16 and J usage is TRBJ1-5; TRBD1 might be the D (5 bases). Specimen: peripheral blood, collected 28 days after the second AZD1222 dose. The clonotype was recovered from an adult who received the AZD1222 COVID-19 vaccine. In DNA form, the CDR3 reads TGTGCCAGCAGCCAATCTGGGGCCAATCAGCCCCAGCATTTT. Translated: CASSQSGANQPQHF.